The 13 T cell receptor beta chains listed next were all sequenced from one sample in a study of blood T cell repertoires in COVID-19. Some clones are missing from TCRdb's copy, which holds only in-frame ones; the method was immunoSEQ multiplex PCR. The profile shows a few hundred thousand clones, more than 80% of them singletons. Sequenced sample: peripheral blood. Receptors were obtained from a woman under 40 with COVID-19, enrolled during active disease.

Only one count was recorded for this clone. This chain joins TRBV4-3 and TRBJ2-7, with a possible D match to TRBD1 (5 bases). CDR1 and CDR2 from the germline V gene are LGHNA and YSLEER. V lost 4 bases to trimming and J lost 0 bases, with 16 bases between them. This CDR3 is 16 amino acids long. CDR3 sequence reads: CASSPGTGFSSYEQYF. CDR3 nucleotides: TGCGCCAGCAGCCCTGGTACAGGTTTTAGCTCCTACGAGCAGTACTTC.

The V call is TRBV7-2, the J call TRBJ2-1, with 13 nucleotides matching TRBD2. V shed 4 bases and J 8 bases; nucleotides not matched to a gene: 17. Germline CDR1 and CDR2: SGHTA and FQGNSA. This CDR3 contains 19 residues. The CDR3 protein is CASSSRGTSGNLIRDEQFF. The CDR3 coding sequence is TGTGCCAGCAGCTCCCGGGGGACTAGCGGGAATTTAATTCGGGATGAGCAGTTCTTC. Supplemented by reference TRBV7-2 and TRBJ2-1, the full variable domain reads GAGVSQSPSNKVTEKGKDVELRCDPISGHTALYWYRQSLGQGLEFLIYFQGNSAPDKSGLPSDRFSAERTGGSVSTLTIQRTQQEDSAVYLCASSSRGTSGNLIRDEQFFGPGTRLTVL.

The gene calls are TRBV10-3 and TRBJ1-1, with TRBD1 matching over 7 bases. The V gene's germline CDR1 is ENHRY and CDR2 SYGVKD. V shed 3 bases and J 3 bases; nucleotides not matched to a gene: 7. The CDR3 is 15 residues long. The CDR3 DNA follows: TGTGCCATCAGTGAACAGGGGAGAGGAGACACTGAAGCTTTCTTT. This encodes CAISEQGRGDTEAFF.

This chain connects TRBV14 to TRBJ2-4; 14 bases are shared with TRBD2. This CDR3 is built from 17 residues. V was pared by 2 bases and J by 4 bases, with 4 bases of the junction left unmatched. From germline, CDR1 is SGHDN and CDR2 FVKESK. CDR3 region: CASSQQGLAGEKNIQYF. In nucleotides, the CDR3 is TGTGCCAGCAGCCAACAGGGACTAGCGGGAGAAAAAAACATTCAGTACTTC.

The count of this clone is one. This chain links TRBV10-2 with TRBJ1-3; 10 bases fit TRBD1. With 7 bases clipped from V and 2 bases from J, the junction kept 5 bases outside the gene matches. Germline V gene sequence: CDR1 WSHSY, CDR2 SAAADI. The CDR3 extends over 15 amino acids. CDR3 sequence reads: CASNPGQGAGNTIYF. The CDR3 coding sequence is TGCGCCAGCAACCCCGGACAGGGGGCTGGAAACACCATATATTTT.

This chain links TRBV18 with TRBJ2-1; D possibly corresponds to TRBD1 (6 bases). CDR3 length: 14 amino acids. The V gene's germline CDR1 is KGHSH and CDR2 LQKENI. Trimming took off 3 bases at V and 8 bases at J, with 14 bases between the two ends. The CDR3 sequence is CASSPAGGGHEQFF. DNA for the CDR3: TGTGCCAGCTCACCGGCGGGTGGGGGCCATGAGCAGTTCTTC.

The chain uses TRBV5-1 and TRBJ1-1; possibly TRBD1 for D (6 bases). The CDR3 has 15 residues. Germline lookup yields CDR1 SGHRS and CDR2 YFSETQ. The V end was cut by 2 bases, the J end by 5 bases, with 16 bases between. The CDR3 nucleotides are TGCGCCAGCAGCTTCCAGGGGCTCGGGATGACTGAAGCTTTCTTT. This codes for CASSFQGLGMTEAFF.

The chain is built from TRBV7-6 and TRBJ2-1; 9 bases align to TRBD1. V gave up 5 bases and J gave up 6 bases; unmatched junction bases: 8. The CDR3 covers 15 residues. CDR1 and CDR2 (germline): SGHVS, FNYEAQ. CDR3 in amino acids: CASSPRQGVRNEQFF. As DNA, the CDR3 is TGTGCCAGCAGCCCTCGACAGGGGGTACGCAATGAGCAGTTCTTC. Variable domain in full (rest from reference TRBV7-6 and TRBJ2-1): GAGVSQSPRYKVTKRGQDVALRCDPISGHVSLYWYRQALGQGPEFLTYFNYEAQQDKSGLPNDRFSAERPEGSISTLTIQRTEQRDSAMYRCASSPRQGVRNEQFFGPGTRLTVL.

The rearrangement joins TRBV2 to TRBJ2-7; D not certain. This CDR3 is 12 amino acids long. V was cut by 6 bases and J by 3 bases, with 9 bases left in between. The germline V gene has CDR1 SNHLY and CDR2 FYNNEI. The CDR3 here is CASREVLYEQYV. In DNA, the CDR3 is TGTGCCAGCAGAGAGGTCCTCTACGAGCAGTACGTC.

The genes are TRBV5-4 and TRBJ2-5; 10 bases align to TRBD2. The junction had 11 bases not matched to a gene; V was cut back by 4 bases and J by 5 bases. Per the germline V gene, CDR1 is SGHNT and CDR2 is YYREEE (reference sequence). This CDR3 is built from 16 residues. This CDR3 reads CASSRLAGPEGETQYF. CDR3 bases: TGTGCCAGCAGCCGACTAGCGGGCCCGGAGGGGGAGACCCAGTACTTC.

The gene calls are TRBV25-1 and TRBJ2-7; the D gene is possibly TRBD2 (5 bases). The CDR3 runs to 13 residues. V was trimmed by 4 bases and J by 4 bases, leaving 11 bases between them. Germline V gene sequence: CDR1 MGHDK, CDR2 SYGVNS. CDR3 region: CASSGLGEYEQYF. Written as DNA, the CDR3 is TGTGCCAGCAGTGGACTGGGAGAATACGAGCAGTACTTC.

For this clone: The same CDR3 is also encoded by other DNA sequences in this sample. This CDR3 reads CASSQERGGPDTQYF. As DNA, the CDR3 is TGCGCCAGCAGCCAAGAGCGGGGGGGCCCCGATACGCAGTATTTT. The chain is built from TRBV4-1 and TRBJ2-3, with 9 bases lining up with TRBD2. This CDR3 is 15 amino acids long. V was clipped by 0 bases and J by 6 bases; unmatched bases: 4. Germline loops: CDR1 MGHRA, CDR2 YSYEKL.

This clone was picked up a small number of times. The V call is TRBV24-1, the J call TRBJ2-1; 7 bases fit TRBD2. Germline CDR1 and CDR2: KGHDR and SFDVKD. The ends lost 6 bases at V and 3 bases at J; junction bases unmatched: 4. This CDR3 spans 14 amino acids. CDR3 residues: CATSSGTIYNEQFF. The CDR3, as DNA: TGTGCCACCAGTTCCGGGACTATCTACAATGAGCAGTTCTTC.